A selection of T cell receptor beta chains follows, all from one sample in a study of molecular identifiers for immune sequencing clone quantification. TCRdb passed the PCR reads through MiXCR, listing each CDR3 protein once. Among approximately 97,000 distinct CDR3 sequences, 20% to 25% were seen once, and the ten largest hold roughly 1%. The sample was naive CD8+ T cells from blood, with Jurkat cell RNA spiked in. These receptor sequences come from a human donor in good health. Some libraries in this study had Jurkat cell RNA spiked in. CDR3s include the opening cysteine and the closing phenylalanine or tryptophan. Fields, in order: D gene, clone size, J gene, V gene, CDR3 DNA, CDR3 protein. D genes are given only for firm matches. Not all rows give a size; the values are once, few, many and, for expanded clones, a class.

TRBD1 few TRBJ2-3 TRBV7-9 TGTGCCAGCAGCGCACCGGGACAGGAGGCGCAGTATTTT CASSAPGQEAQYF
TRBD1 many TRBJ1-5 TRBV4-1 TGCGCCAGCAGGCACCAGACAGGGGACGCGAGCCAGCCCCAGCATTTT CASRHQTGDASQPQHF
NA many TRBJ2-7 TRBV5-1 TGCGCCAGCAGCTCCCACCCGCCCGGCGAGCAGTACTTC CASSSHPPGEQYF
TRBD1 many TRBJ2-4 TRBV13 TGTGCCAGCAGCTCCACCGGGACAGAAGCCAAAAACATTCAGTACTTC CASSSTGTEAKNIQYF
NA many TRBJ2-2 TRBV4-3 TGCGCCAGCAGCCAGGAACGACGCTTGACCGGGGAGCTGTTTTTT CASSQERRLTGELFF
NA many TRBJ1-2 TRBV23-1 TGCGCCAGCAGGGGTGCTCTCAGTGGCTACACCTTC CASRGALSGYTF
NA NA TRBJ2-1 TRBV11-2 TGTGCCAGCAGCTACTGGAACCGGGACACCAATGAGCAGTTCTTC CASSYWNRDTNEQFF
NA NA TRBJ2-6 TRBV21-1 TGTGCCAGCAGCAAAGGACAGGGGGATGCTGGGGCCAACGTCCTGACTTTC CASSKGQGDAGANVLTF
NA many TRBJ2-7 TRBV27 TGTGCCAGCGGTTCGGGGATTACCTACGAGCAGTACTTC CASGSGITYEQYF
NA many TRBJ2-3 TRBV4-1 TGCGCCAGCAGCCAAGATAAGGCGACAGATACGCAGTATTTT CASSQDKATDTQYF
NA NA TRBJ2-6 TRBV27 TGTGCCAGCAGTGATTCGGGCCCGGCCGGGGCCAACGTCCTGACTTTC CASSDSGPAGANVLTF
NA many TRBJ2-4 TRBV6-2/TRBV6-3 TGTGCCAGCAGTACCGCGAAAAACATTCAGTACTTC CASSTAKNIQYF
NA many TRBJ2-3 TRBV9 TGTGCCAGCAGCGTAGCCGCGGACAGATTCACAGATACGCAGTATTTT CASSVAADRFTDTQYF
NA NA TRBJ1-2 TRBV6-2/TRBV6-3 TGTGCCAGCAGTTATCCGGACCCTTACACCTTC CASSYPDPYTF
TRBD2 many TRBJ2-7 TRBV7-2 TGTGCCAGCAGCCTAGATCGCACTAGCGGGGGATTCTACGAGCAGTACTTC CASSLDRTSGGFYEQYF
TRBD1 many TRBJ2-7 TRBV28 TGTGCCAGCAGTTTGGGGGACAGCTCCTACGAGCAGTACTTC CASSLGDSSYEQYF
TRBD1 many TRBJ2-2 TRBV4-3 TGCGCCAGCAGCCCGGACAGGGCTGACACCGGGGAGCTGTTTTTT CASSPDRADTGELFF
NA NA TRBJ2-3 TRBV7-2 TGTGCCAGCAGCTTAACGCCCGGACTCACCGGCACAGATACGCGGTATTTT CASSLTPGLTGTDTRYF
NA many TRBJ2-3 TRBV27 TGTGCCAGCAGTTTCGGGCCCCCTAGCACAGATACGCAGTATTTT CASSFGPPSTDTQYF
TRBD1 NA TRBJ2-7 TRBV6-1 TGTGCCAGCAGTGAACACCACAGGGGTCCTCCCTACTTCGAGCAGTACTTC CASSEHHRGPPYFEQYF
NA NA TRBJ2-2 TRBV7-3 TGTGCCAGCAGCCCCTATCCCGGGGAGCTGTTTTTT CASSPYPGELFF
TRBD2 many TRBJ2-4 TRBV20-1 TGCAGTGCCATACTAGCGGAGCTCAAAAACATTCAGTACTTC CSAILAELKNIQYF
TRBD1 few TRBJ2-7 TRBV11-2 TGTGCCAGCAGCCTCAGGGGGCTAAAGTCCTACGAGCAGTACTTC CASSLRGLKSYEQYF
TRBD1 few TRBJ2-7 TRBV7-2 TGTGCCAGCAGCTTAGATACAGGGGGGAGGTACGAGCAGTACTTC CASSLDTGGRYEQYF
NA few TRBJ2-7 TRBV11-2 TGTGCCAGCAGCTTAGCAGACGACTTCTACGAGCAGTACTTC CASSLADDFYEQYF
NA NA TRBJ1-6 TRBV5-6 TGTGCCAGCAGCTTAATAGGGGACTCCTATAATTCACCCCTCCGCTTT CASSLIGDSYNSPLRF
NA few TRBJ2-2 TRBV7-8 TGTGCCAGCAGCTTTTTATCGGGACCGACCGGGGAGCTGTTTTTT CASSFLSGPTGELFF
NA many TRBJ2-7 TRBV21-1 TGTGCCAGCAGAATACCGAGGGGACCAGCCTACGAGCAGTACTTC CASRIPRGPAYEQYF
NA many TRBJ2-6 TRBV27 TGTGCCAGCAGTTTATTGGGAGTCTCTGGGGCCAACGTCCTGACTTTC CASSLLGVSGANVLTF
TRBD1 many TRBJ2-7 TRBV27 TGTGCCAGCAGTTTCACGACAGGGCCCTACGAGCAGTACTTC CASSFTTGPYEQYF
TRBD1 many TRBJ2-1 TRBV4-1 TGCGCCAGCAGCCATGGGACAGGGAGATACAATGAGCAGTTCTTC CASSHGTGRYNEQFF
NA few TRBJ1-4 TRBV7-9 TGTGCCAGCAGCCCAGATCACCCGGAAAAACTGTTTTTT CASSPDHPEKLFF
TRBD2 many TRBJ2-3 TRBV7-9 TGTGCCAGCAGCTTAAATCGGGAGGTAATTGTGGGCACAGATACGCAGTATTTT CASSLNREVIVGTDTQYF
NA many TRBJ2-6 TRBV12-3/TRBV12-4 TGTGCCATCGTGGCGGGTACCGGGGCCAACGTCCTGACTTTC CAIVAGTGANVLTF
NA NA TRBJ1-1 TRBV2 TGTGCCAGCACCCCCGACAGGAACACTGAAGCTTTCTTT CASTPDRNTEAFF
NA many TRBJ2-1 TRBV27 TGTGCCAGCAGCTTAAGCTCCTACAATGAGCAGTTCTTC CASSLSSYNEQFF
NA NA TRBJ1-6 TRBV7-9 TGTGCCAGCAGCTTCACAGGGAAGCCCCAAAATAATTCACCCCCCCACTTT CASSFTGKPQNNSPPHF
NA NA TRBJ2-7 TRBV11-3 TGTGCCAGCAGCCTAGGACCGGGATACGAGCAGAACTTC CASSLGPGYEQNF
TRBD1 few TRBJ1-6 TRBV20-1 TGCAGTGCTAGAGGGACAGGCTATAATTCACCCCTCCACTTT CSARGTGYNSPLHF
NA NA TRBJ2-4 TRBV6-2/TRBV6-3 TGTGCCAGCAGTTGGGAGGGGGCCTCGCGGAACATTCAGTACTTC CASSWEGASRNIQYF
TRBD2 many TRBJ2-3 TRBV9 TGTGCCAGCAGCGTAGATGGGGCTAGCGGGTTTACAGATACGCAGTATTTT CASSVDGASGFTDTQYF
TRBD1 NA TRBJ1-1 TRBV9 TGTGCCGGCAGCGTAGACTCTAAACCGGGACAGCTAATGAACACTGAAGCTTTCTTT CAGSVDSKPGQLMNTEAFF
NA many TRBJ2-2 TRBV6-2/TRBV6-3 TGTGCCAGCACCTACGGACTGAACACCGGGGAGCTGTTTTTT CASTYGLNTGELFF